Listed here is a single TCR beta chain. Its matching antigen is unknown. A second roughly 6 to 12 cycle PCR used barcoded and J-beta primers. Each TCR beta cDNA got a 12-nucleotide random molecular identifier. TCRdb re-called the 5' RACE reads with MiXCR, one entry per CDR3 protein. Of 700,000 or so distinct CDR3 sequences in the sample, approximately 40% were seen once. This entry is derived from a study of blood T cells in healthy people across ages. Broader study findings: Roughly linear age-related decline in beta diversity appeared, significant by age around 42. It was the long-lived donors that had more naive CD4+ cells and higher diversity than aged donors.

Collection of ten milliliters of peripheral blood was performed for each donor. The CDR3 runs to 13 residues. Germline V gene data show CDR1 as SGHKS and CDR2 as YYEKEE (reference sequence). Trimming removed 1 base from V and 4 bases from J, with 8 bases in between. The sample was blood. The rearrangement uses TRBV5-5 and TRBJ1-2; D may be TRBD1 (6 bases). This receptor was taken from a man aged 80 or over in good health. CDR3 protein: CASSLTGTYGYTF. DNA of the CDR3: TGTGCCAGCAGCTTGACAGGGACCTATGGCTACACCTTC.